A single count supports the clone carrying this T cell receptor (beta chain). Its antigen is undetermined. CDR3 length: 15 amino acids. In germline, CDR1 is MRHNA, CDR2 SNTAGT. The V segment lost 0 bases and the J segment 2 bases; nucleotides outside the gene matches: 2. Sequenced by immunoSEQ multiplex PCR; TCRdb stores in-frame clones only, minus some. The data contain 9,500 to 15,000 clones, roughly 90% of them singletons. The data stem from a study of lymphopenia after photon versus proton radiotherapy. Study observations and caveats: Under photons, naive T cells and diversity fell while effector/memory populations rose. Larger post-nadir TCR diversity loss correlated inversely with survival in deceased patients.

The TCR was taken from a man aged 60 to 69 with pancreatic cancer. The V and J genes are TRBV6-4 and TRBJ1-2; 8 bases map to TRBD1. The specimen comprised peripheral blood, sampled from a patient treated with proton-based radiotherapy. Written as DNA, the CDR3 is TGTGCCAGCAGTGACTCGGCAGGGGGCAACTATGGCTACACCTTC. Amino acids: CASSDSAGGNYGYTF.